This T cell receptor (beta chain) was retrieved from a study of T cell changes during pregnancy in multiple sclerosis (dated by TCRdb to between 2017 and 2020). In terms of the full investigation: In women with multiple sclerosis, the researchers looked at how the T cell repertoire shifted as pregnancy progressed.

Libraries were built with the immunoSEQ multiplex PCR assay. The table was pulled from immuneACCESS by TCRdb, which kept in-frame rearrangements only. Such tables lose some clones; where checked, under half of the loss comes from unresolved V genes, and the rest has no known cause. The sample yields approximately 100,000 clones; around 92% were counted once. Jointly, the top ten make up less than 2% of the sample. Compared with germline, V lacks 4 bases and J lacks 3 bases; bases without a gene match: 7. CDR1 and CDR2 were assigned from the germline V gene (reference sequence) as SEHNR and FQNEAQ. Reading from cysteine to phenylalanine, the CDR3 counts 15 amino acids. Solely the CDR3 DNA is kept, with 45 bases framed from the first base. With regard to this clone: Its antigen specificity is not known. No much larger clone is present one base from it, and per-base qualities are unavailable.

The sample was peripheral blood, taken after pregnancy. The origin of this receptor is a female donor with multiple sclerosis, enrolled in a pregnancy study. The sequence is built from TRBV7-9 and TRBJ1-1, with 8 middle bases fitting TRBD1. The bases read TGTGCCAGCAGCTGGCACCTACAGGGGGACACTGAAGCTTTCTTT. Translation gives CASSWHLQGDTEAFF. The variable domain in full, with residues beyond the CDR3 obtained from the reference TRBV7-9 and TRBJ1-1 genes, is DTGVSQNPRHKITKRGQNVTFRCDPISEHNRLYWYRQTLGQGPEFLTYFQNEAQLEKSRLLSDRFSAERPKGSFSTLEIQRTEQGDSAMYLCASSWHLQGDTEAFFGQGTRLTVV.